This T cell receptor beta chain was documented in a study of T-cell memory formation after mild COVID-19. Findings and caveats of the study: Clones that contracted clustered mainly in CM and EM if CD4+ and in EMRA if CD8+.

Germline V gene data show CDR1 as SGHTA and CDR2 as FQGTGA. The CDR3 loop spans 14 amino acids. V was clipped by 4 bases and J by 11 bases; unmatched bases: 7. This clonotype was counted only a few times. Its antigen remains unknown. TCRdb reprocessed the 5' RACE reads with MiXCR, giving one entry per CDR3 protein. The sample includes about 470,000 distinct CDR3 sequences, around a quarter of them seen just once. The TCR was taken from an adult woman who had mild COVID-19 (a few samples of this study predate the infection). Cell type and time point are not known. The V and J genes are TRBV7-3 and TRBJ1-6; 8 bases match TRBD1. Sequenced input: PBMCs or a T cell subset sorted from them (not recorded which). The CDR3 spells CASSSTGERAPLHF. For the CDR3, the DNA is TGTGCCAGCAGCTCGACAGGGGAAAGAGCACCCCTCCACTTT.